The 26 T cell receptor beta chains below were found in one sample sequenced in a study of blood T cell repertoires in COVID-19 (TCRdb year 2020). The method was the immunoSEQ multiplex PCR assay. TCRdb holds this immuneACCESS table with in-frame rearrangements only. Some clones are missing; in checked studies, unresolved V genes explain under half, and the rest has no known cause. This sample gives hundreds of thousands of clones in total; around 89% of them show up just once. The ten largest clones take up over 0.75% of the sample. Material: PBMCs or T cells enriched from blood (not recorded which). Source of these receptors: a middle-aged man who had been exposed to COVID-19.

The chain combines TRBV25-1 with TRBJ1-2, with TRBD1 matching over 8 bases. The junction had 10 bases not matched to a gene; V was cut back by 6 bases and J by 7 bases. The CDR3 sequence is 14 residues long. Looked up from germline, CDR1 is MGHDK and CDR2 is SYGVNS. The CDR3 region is CASSENPGQVGYTF. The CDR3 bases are TGTGCCAGCAGCGAAAACCCGGGACAGGTTGGCTACACCTTC.

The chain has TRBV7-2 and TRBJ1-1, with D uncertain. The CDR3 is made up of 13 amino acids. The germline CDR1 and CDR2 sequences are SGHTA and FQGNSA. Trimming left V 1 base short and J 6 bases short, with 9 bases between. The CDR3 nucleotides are TGTGCCAGCAGCTTAGAACGGTTCGCTGAAGCTTTCTTT. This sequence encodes CASSLERFAEAFF. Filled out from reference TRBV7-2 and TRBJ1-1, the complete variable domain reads GAGVSQSPSNKVTEKGKDVELRCDPISGHTALYWYRQSLGQGLEFLIYFQGNSAPDKSGLPSDRFSAERTGGSVSTLTIQRTQQEDSAVYLCASSLERFAEAFFGQGTRLTVV.

The CDR3 sequence: CASSDHRPSSGNTIYF. In DNA form, the CDR3 reads TGTGCCAGCAGTGATCACCGACCTAGCTCTGGAAACACCATATATTTT. The chain recombines TRBV2 with TRBJ1-3; no reliable D call. The CDR3 has 16 amino acids. Trimming left V 3 bases short and J 0 bases short, with 12 bases between. Per the germline V gene, CDR1 is SNHLY and CDR2 is FYNNEI.

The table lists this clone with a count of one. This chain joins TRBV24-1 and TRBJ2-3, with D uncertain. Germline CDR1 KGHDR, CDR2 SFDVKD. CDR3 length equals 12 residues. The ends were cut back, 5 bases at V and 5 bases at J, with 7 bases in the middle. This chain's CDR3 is CATSVTRDTQYF. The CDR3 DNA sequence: TGTGCCACCAGTGTTACCAGAGATACGCAGTATTTT.

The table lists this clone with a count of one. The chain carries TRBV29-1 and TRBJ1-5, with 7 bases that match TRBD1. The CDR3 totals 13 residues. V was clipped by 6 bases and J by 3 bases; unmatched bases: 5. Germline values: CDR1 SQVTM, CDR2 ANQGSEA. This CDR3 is CSVAGTDNQPQHF. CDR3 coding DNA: TGCAGCGTGGCCGGGACAGACAATCAGCCCCAGCATTTT.

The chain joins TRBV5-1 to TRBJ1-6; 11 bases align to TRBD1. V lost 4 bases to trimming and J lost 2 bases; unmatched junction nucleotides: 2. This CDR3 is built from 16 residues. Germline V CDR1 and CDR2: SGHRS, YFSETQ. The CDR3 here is CASSLGQGAYNSPLHF. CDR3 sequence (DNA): TGCGCCAGCAGCCTGGGACAGGGGGCCTATAATTCACCCCTCCACTTT.

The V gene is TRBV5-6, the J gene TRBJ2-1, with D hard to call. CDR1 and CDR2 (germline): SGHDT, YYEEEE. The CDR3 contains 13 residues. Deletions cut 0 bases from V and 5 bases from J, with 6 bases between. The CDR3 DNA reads TGTGCCAGCAGCTTGGTGGCCCACAATGAGCAGTTCTTC. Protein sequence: CASSLVAHNEQFF.

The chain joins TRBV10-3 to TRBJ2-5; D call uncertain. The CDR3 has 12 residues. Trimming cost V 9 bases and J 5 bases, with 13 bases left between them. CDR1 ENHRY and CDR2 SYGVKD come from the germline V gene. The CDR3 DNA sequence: TGTGCCATTTCCACTGGAGAGGAGACCCAGTACTTC. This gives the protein CAISTGEETQYF.

The CDR3 DNA reads TGCGCCAGCAGAAGATCCAGGGATAGGAACGAGCAGTACTTC. Translating gives CASRRSRDRNEQYF. The chain has TRBV5-1 and TRBJ2-7, with D possibly matching TRBD1 (5 bases). The CDR3 consists of 14 residues. The ends were cut back, 5 bases at V and 5 bases at J, with 17 bases in the middle. Germline V lookup: CDR1 SGHRS, CDR2 YFSETQ.

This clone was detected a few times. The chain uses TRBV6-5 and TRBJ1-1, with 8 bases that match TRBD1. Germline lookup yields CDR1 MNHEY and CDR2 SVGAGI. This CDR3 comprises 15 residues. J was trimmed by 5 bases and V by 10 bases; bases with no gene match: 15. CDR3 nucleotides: TGTGCCACCCTGACAGGGGCTATAGGATGGACTGAAGCTTTCTTT. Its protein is CATLTGAIGWTEAFF.

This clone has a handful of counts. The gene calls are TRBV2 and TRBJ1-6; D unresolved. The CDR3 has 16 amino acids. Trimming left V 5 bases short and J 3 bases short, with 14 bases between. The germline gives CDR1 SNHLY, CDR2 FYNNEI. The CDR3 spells CASSKSRGGYNSPLHF. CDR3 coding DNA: TGTGCCAGCAGTAAATCGAGAGGAGGCTATAATTCACCCCTCCACTTT.

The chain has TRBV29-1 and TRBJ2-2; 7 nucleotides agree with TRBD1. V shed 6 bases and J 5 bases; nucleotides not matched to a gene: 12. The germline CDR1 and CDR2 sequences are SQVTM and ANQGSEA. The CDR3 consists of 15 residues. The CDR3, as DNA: TGCAGCGTCGAACCCCCGGGACAGCAGACCGGGGAGCTGTTTTTT. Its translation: CSVEPPGQQTGELFF.

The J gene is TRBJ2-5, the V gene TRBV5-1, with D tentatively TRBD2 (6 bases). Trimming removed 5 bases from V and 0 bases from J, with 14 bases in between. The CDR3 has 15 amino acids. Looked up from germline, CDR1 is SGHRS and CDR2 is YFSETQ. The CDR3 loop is CASSGQGGHQETQYF. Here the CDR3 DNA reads TGCGCCAGCAGTGGTCAGGGAGGTCACCAAGAGACCCAGTACTTC.

This CDR3 is CASSPRGQLNTEAFF. The DNA of the CDR3 is TGTGCCAGCAGCCCCCGAGGACAGTTGAACACTGAAGCTTTCTTT. This rearrangement joins TRBV9 to TRBJ1-1; perhaps TRBD1 as D (6 bases). The CDR3 is made up of 15 amino acids. The V end was cut by 4 bases, the J end by 0 bases, with 13 bases between. Germline V CDR1 and CDR2: SGDLS, YYNGEE.

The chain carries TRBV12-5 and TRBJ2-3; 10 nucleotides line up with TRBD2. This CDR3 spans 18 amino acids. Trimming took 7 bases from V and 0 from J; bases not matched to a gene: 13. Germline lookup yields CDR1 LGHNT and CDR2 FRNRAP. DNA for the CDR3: TGTGCTAGTGTTCAACCTCGGACTAGCGGAGCTAGCACAGATACGCAGTATTTT. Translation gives CASVQPRTSGASTDTQYF.

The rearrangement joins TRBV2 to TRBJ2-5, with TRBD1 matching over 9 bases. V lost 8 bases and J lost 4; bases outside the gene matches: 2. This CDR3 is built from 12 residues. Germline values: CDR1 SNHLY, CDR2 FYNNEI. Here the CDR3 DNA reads TGTGCCAGCTCGGGACAGGGAGAGACCCAGTACTTC. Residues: CASSGQGETQYF. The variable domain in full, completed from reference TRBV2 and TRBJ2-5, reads EPEVTQTPSHQVTQMGQEVILRCVPISNHLYFYWYRQILGQKVEFLVSFYNNEISEKSEIFDDQFSVERPDGSNFTLKIRSTKLEDSAMYFCASSGQGETQYFGPGTRLLVL.

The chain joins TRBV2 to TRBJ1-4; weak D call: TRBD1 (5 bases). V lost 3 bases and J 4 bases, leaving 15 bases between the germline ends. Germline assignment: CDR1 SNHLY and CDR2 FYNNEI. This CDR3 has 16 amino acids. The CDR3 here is CASSETGRGGNEKLFF. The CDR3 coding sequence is TGTGCCAGCAGTGAGACGGGGAGGGGCGGTAATGAAAAACTGTTTTTT.

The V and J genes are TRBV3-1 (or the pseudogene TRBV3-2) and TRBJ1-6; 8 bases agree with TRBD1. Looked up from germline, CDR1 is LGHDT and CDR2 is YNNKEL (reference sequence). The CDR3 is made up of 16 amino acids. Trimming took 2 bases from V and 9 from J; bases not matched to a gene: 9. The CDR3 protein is CASSQLAGGASSPLHF. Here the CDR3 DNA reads TGTGCCAGCAGCCAATTGGCAGGGGGCGCGAGTTCACCCCTCCACTTT.

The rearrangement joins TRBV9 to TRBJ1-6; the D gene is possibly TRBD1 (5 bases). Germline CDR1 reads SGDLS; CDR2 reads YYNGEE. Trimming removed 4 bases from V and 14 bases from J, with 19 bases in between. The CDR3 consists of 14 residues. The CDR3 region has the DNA TGTGCCAGCAGCTTGACAGCTTCCTTAAAGTCCCTCCACTTT. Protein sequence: CASSLTASLKSLHF.

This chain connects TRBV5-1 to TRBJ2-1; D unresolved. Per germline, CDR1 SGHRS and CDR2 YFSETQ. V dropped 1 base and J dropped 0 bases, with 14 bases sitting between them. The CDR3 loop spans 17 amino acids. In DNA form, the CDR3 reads TGCGCCAGCAGCTTGTACGTAGCCACCTACTCCTACAATGAGCAGTTCTTC. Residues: CASSLYVATYSYNEQFF.

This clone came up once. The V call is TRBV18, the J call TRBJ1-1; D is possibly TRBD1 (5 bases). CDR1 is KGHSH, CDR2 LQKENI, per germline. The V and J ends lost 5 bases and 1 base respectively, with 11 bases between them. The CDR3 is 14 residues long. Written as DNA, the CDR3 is TGTGCCAGCTCAGCGACAGACTCGAACACTGAAGCTTTCTTT. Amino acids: CASSATDSNTEAFF.

Written as DNA, the CDR3 is TGTGCCAGTAGTCCGGGGACAGGGGGCGCGGACCCTGGCTACACCTTC. Its translation: CASSPGTGGADPGYTF. The chain employs TRBV19 and TRBJ1-2, with 12 positions matching TRBD1. Looked up from germline, CDR1 is LNHDA and CDR2 is SQIVND (reference sequence). V trimming: 5 bases; J trimming: 7 bases; junction bases outside the gene matches: 11. The CDR3 is made up of 16 amino acids.

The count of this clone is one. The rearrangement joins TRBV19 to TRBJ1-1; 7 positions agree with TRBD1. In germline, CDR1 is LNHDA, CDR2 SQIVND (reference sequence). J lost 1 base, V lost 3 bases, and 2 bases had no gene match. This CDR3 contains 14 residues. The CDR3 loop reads CASSIQGENTEAFF. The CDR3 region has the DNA TGTGCCAGTAGTATTCAGGGGGAGAACACTGAAGCTTTCTTT.

The CDR3 nucleotides are TGTGCCACCAGTGATGTCGGCTCTGGGGCCAACGTCCTGACTTTC. As protein: CATSDVGSGANVLTF. The rearrangement uses TRBV24-1 and TRBJ2-6; D uncertain. V was pared by 3 bases and J by 0 bases, with 5 bases between. CDR1 is KGHDR and CDR2 is SFDVKD in the germline V gene. This CDR3 region has 15 residues.

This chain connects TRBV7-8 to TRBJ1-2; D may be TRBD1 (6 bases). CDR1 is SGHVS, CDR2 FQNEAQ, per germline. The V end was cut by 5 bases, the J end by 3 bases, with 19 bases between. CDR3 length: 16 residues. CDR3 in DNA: TGTGCCAGCAGCAGGTCCCCAGGGGCGACGGACTATGGCTACACCTTC. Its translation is CASSRSPGATDYGYTF.

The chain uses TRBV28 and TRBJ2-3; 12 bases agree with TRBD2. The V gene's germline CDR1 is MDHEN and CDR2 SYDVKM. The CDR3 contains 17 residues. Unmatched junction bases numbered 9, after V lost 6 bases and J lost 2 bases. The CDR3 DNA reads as TGTGCCAGCAGCTACGAACTAGCGGGGGGAAACACAGATACGCAGTATTTT. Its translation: CASSYELAGGNTDTQYF. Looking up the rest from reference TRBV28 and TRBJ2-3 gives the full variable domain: DVKVTQSSRYLVKRTGEKVFLECVQDMDHENMFWYRQDPGLGLRLIYFSYDVKMKEKGDIPEGYSVSREKKERFSLILESASTNQTSMYLCASSYELAGGNTDTQYFGPGTRLTVL.